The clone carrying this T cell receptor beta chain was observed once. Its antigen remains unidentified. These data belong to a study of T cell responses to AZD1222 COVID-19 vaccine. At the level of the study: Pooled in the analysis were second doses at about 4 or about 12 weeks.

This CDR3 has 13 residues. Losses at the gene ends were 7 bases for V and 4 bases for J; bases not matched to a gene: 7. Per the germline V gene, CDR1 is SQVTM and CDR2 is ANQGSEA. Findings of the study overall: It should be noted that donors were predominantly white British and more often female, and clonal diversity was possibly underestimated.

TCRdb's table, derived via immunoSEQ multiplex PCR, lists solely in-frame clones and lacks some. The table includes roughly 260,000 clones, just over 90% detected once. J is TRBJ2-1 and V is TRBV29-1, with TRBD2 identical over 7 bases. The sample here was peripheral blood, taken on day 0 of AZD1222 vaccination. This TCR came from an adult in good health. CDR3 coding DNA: TGCAGCGGCGGGGGACTGGCTTACAATGAGCAGTTCTTC. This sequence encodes CSGGGLAYNEQFF.